This T cell receptor (beta chain) was sequenced in a study of identical twins. The study, taken as a whole, reports: Conclusions leaned on cross-sectional statistical analysis and did not track the same donors over time. For cord blood, abundant beta clonotypes had fewer insertions, unlike memory repertoires, which showed none.

Template switching added a universal primer site, and cDNA bore unique molecular identifiers. A single record per CDR3 protein comes from TCRdb applying MiXCR to the 5' RACE reads. The repertoire includes hundreds of thousands of distinct CDR3 sequences, 20% to 25% of them detected once, and approximately 0.52% sits in the top ten. Only a few counts were recorded for this clonotype. What it binds is unknown. Germline values: CDR1 ENHRY, CDR2 SYGVKD. Trimming cost V 0 bases and J 3 bases, with 11 bases left between them. The CDR3 loop spans 15 amino acids. These data are also associated with another study on yellow fever vaccine responses in identical twins.

The receptor was derived from a woman between 18 and 29 years old in good health. The sample comprised CD4+ T cells sorted from blood. The rearrangement uses TRBV10-3 and TRBJ2-5; D gene uncertain. The CDR3 DNA reads as TGTGCCATCAGTGAGTCCAGCAGCCACAAAGAGACCCAGTACTTC. Amino acid sequence: CAISESSSHKETQYF.